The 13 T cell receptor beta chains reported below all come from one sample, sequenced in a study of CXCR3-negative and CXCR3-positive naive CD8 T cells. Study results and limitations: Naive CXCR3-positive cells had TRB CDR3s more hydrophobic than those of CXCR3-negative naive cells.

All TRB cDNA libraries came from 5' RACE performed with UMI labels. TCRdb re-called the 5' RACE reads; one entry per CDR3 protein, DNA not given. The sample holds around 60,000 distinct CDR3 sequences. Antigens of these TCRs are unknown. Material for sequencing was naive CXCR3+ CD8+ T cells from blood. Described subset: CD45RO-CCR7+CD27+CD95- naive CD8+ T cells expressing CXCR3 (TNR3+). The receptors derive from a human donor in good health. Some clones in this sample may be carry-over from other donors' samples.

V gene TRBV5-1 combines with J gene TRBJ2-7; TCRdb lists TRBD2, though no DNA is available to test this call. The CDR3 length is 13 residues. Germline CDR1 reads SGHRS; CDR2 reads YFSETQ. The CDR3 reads CASTQGLTYEQYF.

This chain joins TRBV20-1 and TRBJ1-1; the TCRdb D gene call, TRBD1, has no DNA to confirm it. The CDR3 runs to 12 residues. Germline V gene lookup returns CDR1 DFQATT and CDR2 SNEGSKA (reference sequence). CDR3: CSPRETGAEAFF.

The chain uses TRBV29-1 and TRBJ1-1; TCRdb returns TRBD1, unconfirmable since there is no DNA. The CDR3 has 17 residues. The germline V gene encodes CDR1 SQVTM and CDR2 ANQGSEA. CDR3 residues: CSVEVTGYTFLNTEAFF.

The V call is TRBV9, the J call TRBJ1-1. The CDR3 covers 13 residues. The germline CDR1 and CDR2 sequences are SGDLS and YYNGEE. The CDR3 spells CASSVSENTEAFF.

CDR3 in amino acids: CASSGNDYSYEQYF. The gene calls are TRBV7-2 and TRBJ2-7; with no DNA, the TCRdb D assignment of TRBD2 cannot be verified. Germline assignment: CDR1 SGHTA and CDR2 FQGNSA. The CDR3 is made up of 14 amino acids.

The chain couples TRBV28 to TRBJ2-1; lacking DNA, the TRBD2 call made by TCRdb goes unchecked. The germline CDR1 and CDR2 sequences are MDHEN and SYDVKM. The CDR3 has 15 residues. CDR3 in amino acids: CASSLLWRETSEQFF.

CDR3 sequence: CATSGGATGELFF. This chain connects TRBV24-1 to TRBJ2-2; TCRdb lists TRBD2, though no DNA is available to test this call. Germline V CDR1 and CDR2: KGHDR, SFDVKD. The CDR3 consists of 13 residues.

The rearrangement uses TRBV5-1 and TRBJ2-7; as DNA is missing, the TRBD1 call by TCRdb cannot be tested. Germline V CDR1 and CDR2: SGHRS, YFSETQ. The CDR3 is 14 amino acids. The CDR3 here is CASSLEGVPYEQYF.

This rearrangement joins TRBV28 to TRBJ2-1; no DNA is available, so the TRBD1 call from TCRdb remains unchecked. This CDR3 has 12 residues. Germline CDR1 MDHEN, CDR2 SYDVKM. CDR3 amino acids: CASSVGGGWGFF.

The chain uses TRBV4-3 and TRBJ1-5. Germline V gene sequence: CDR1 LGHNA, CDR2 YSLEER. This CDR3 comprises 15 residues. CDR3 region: CASSQDKTPNQPQHF.

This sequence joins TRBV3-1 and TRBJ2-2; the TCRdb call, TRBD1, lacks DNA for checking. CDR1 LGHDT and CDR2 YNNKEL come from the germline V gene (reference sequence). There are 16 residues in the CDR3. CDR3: CASSQGRGLETGELFF.

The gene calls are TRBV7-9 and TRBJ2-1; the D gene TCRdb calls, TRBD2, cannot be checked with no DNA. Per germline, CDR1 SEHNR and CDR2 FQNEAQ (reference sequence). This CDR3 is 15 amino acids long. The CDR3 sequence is CASSLGGLQGHEQFF.

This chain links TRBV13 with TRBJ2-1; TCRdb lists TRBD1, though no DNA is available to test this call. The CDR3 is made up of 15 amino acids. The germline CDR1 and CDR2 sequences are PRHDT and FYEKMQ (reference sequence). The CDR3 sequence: CASSLDGRAGNEQFF.